This TCR beta chain was retrieved from a study of spatial heterogeneity in lung cancer. V was shortened by 3 bases and J by 5 bases, with 10 bases between the two germline ends. The CDR3 runs to 12 residues. Germline loops: CDR1 DFQATT, CDR2 SNEGSKA (reference sequence). Study-wide results and caveats: In tumors, expanded intratumoral alpha and beta TCR counts tracked mutation counts.

Many counts were recorded for this clonotype. The antigen is unknown. TCRdb itself ran the 5' RACE reads through MiXCR, one entry per CDR3 protein. The data contain about 100,000 distinct CDR3 sequences, nearly 4.5% of them singletons. As to time point: sample taken at primary tumor resection. This sequence joins TRBV20-1 and TRBJ2-5; possible D gene TRBD2, 6 bases. This clonotype was sampled from a male donor with early-stage non-small cell lung cancer. The sequencing used lung tumor tissue, collected at surgery. The CDR3 sequence: CSARWGDETQYF. The CDR3 nucleotides are TGCAGTGCTAGGTGGGGGGACGAGACCCAGTACTTC.